This T cell receptor beta chain came from a study of T cells after yellow fever vaccination. Findings and caveats of the study: Post-booster repertoires contained most primary-vaccination clones again (about 95% CD4, 88% CD8). It was the secondary response that reached its peak faster, day 5 versus 15, but it was weaker.

A remark on this clonotype: Its antigen is not known.

A universal primer site and UMIs were added as TCR cDNA was made by 5'RACE template switching. TCRdb independently ran MiXCR on the 5' RACE reads; one entry per CDR3 protein. The sample lists 170,000 or so distinct CDR3 sequences; about 6.2% were seen once. This CDR3 region has 16 residues. Trimming shortened V by 1 base and J by 3 bases, and 15 bases separated the two germline ends. Germline-derived CDR1 and CDR2 are SGHTA and FQGNSA. This TCR was sampled from a man in his late teens or twenties who received the YFV17D yellow fever vaccine. The chain joins TRBV7-2 to TRBJ1-2; possible D gene TRBD1, 5 bases. Sample: CD4+ T cells sorted from PBMCs, taken on the day of the first yellow fever vaccination. For the CDR3, the DNA is TGTGCCAGCAGCTTAGGAGGTCAGGGAAGTGACTATGGCTACACCTTC. Amino acids: CASSLGGQGSDYGYTF.